This entry lists 22 T cell receptor beta chains sequenced from one sample in a study of T cell repertoires in cytomegalovirus infection. TCRdb itself ran the reads through MiXCR, one entry per CDR3 protein. The data show about 740,000 distinct CDR3 sequences, 35% to 45% seen once. Material: PBMCs. The origin of the receptors is a human donor in good health (CMV status not recorded). Some clones in this sample may be carry-over from other donors' samples.

This clonotype was detected a few times. The CDR3 DNA follows: TGTGCCAGCAGTGCCCGCCTTGGAACCGGCAGTGAAGCTTTCTTT. The encoded protein is CASSARLGTGSEAFF. This rearrangement joins TRBV28 to TRBJ1-1; D gene uncertain. The germline V and J ends were trimmed by 5 bases and 7 bases, with 20 bases remaining between them. The CDR3 length is 15 residues. CDR1 is MDHEN, CDR2 SYDVKM, per germline.

This clonotype was seen more than once but under ten times. The chain has TRBV5-5 and TRBJ2-7; TRBD2 aligns across 8 bases. The CDR3 sequence is 15 residues long. Trimming removed 4 bases from V and 2 bases from J; junction bases left unmatched: 8. From germline, CDR1 is SGHKS and CDR2 YYEKEE (reference sequence). The CDR3 reads CASSGIRGGPYEQYF. CDR3 in DNA: TGTGCCAGCAGCGGAATCCGGGGGGGTCCCTACGAGCAGTACTTC.

About this clonotype itself: Being one base from a much bigger clone, this may be a read error. This rearrangement joins TRBV7-9 to TRBJ2-2; perhaps TRBD1 as D (6 bases). The V gene's germline CDR1 is SEHNR and CDR2 FQNEAQ (reference sequence). CDR3 length equals 15 residues. Trimming left V 5 bases short and J 1 base short, with 11 bases between. The DNA for the CDR3 is TGTGCCAGCAGCCCCGACAGGAGGAACACCGGGGAGCTGTTTTTT. Its translation: CASSPDRRNTGELFF.

The gene calls are TRBV27 and TRBJ2-6, with a weak D call TRBD1 (5 bases). The CDR3 consists of 18 residues. V lost 5 bases and J 0 bases, leaving 17 bases between the germline ends. Per germline, CDR1 MNHEY and CDR2 SMNVEV (reference sequence). In DNA, the CDR3 is TGTGCCAGCAGTCCCTACACCCAAGGGGTCTCTGGGGCCAACGTCCTGACTTTC. This translates into CASSPYTQGVSGANVLTF.

A few counts support this clonotype. The gene calls are TRBV24-1 and TRBJ2-2; D ambiguous. Trimming removed 2 bases at V and 3 bases at J, with 6 bases between. The CDR3 loop spans 14 amino acids. CDR1 KGHDR and CDR2 SFDVKD come from the germline V gene. The DNA of the CDR3 is TGTGCCACCAGTGATTACGACCACACCGGGGAGCTGTTTTTT. Protein product: CATSDYDHTGELFF.

The chain joins TRBV10-2 to TRBJ1-6; D gene unclear. CDR1 WSHSY and CDR2 SAAADI come from the germline V gene. CDR3 size: 18 residues. The V gene lost 7 bases and the J gene lost 0 bases, with 19 bases spanning the gap. CDR3 bases: TGCGCCAGCACCTACAGAGGAGATGAAAACTCCTATAATTCACCCCTCCACTTT. Translation: CASTYRGDENSYNSPLHF.

This clonotype was observed a single time. A read error may account for a junction end that differs from germline. CDR3 protein: CARSLKVNTEAFF. In DNA form, the CDR3 reads TGTGCCAGAAGCTTAAAGGTGAACACTGAAGCTTTCTTT. The chain uses TRBV7-2 and TRBJ1-1; D remains ambiguous. This CDR3 comprises 13 residues. From germline, CDR1 is SGHTA and CDR2 FQGNSA.

With regard to this clonotype: This could be a read error, since a much larger clone is one nucleotide away. The chain employs TRBV28 and TRBJ1-2; tentative D call: TRBD1 (5 bases). The CDR3 length is 13 residues. Deletions cut 7 bases from V and 4 bases from J, with 13 bases between. The germline V gene encodes CDR1 MDHEN and CDR2 SYDVKM. Here the CDR3 DNA reads TGTGCCAGCAATTTTGGGGGTAGCTATGGCTACACCTTC. Translating it yields CASNFGGSYGYTF.

In its sample, this clonotype was seen a few times. The genes are TRBV7-8 and TRBJ2-5; D possibly corresponds to TRBD2 (6 bases). V shed 6 bases and J shed 5 bases, with 16 bases lying between them. The CDR3 is made up of 14 amino acids. Germline lookup yields CDR1 SGHVS and CDR2 FQNEAQ. CDR3 amino acids: CASREAGWRETQYF. In nucleotides, the CDR3 is TGTGCCAGCAGGGAGGCGGGGTGGCGGGAGACCCAGTACTTC.

This clonotype was picked up many times. Here the CDR3 DNA reads TGTGCCAGCAGCTCCGCCCCTAGACAGAGCTTTTACAATGAGCAGTTCTTC. Translation: CASSSAPRQSFYNEQFF. J is TRBJ2-1 and V is TRBV7-2; possible D gene TRBD1, 5 bases. CDR3 length equals 17 residues. The V gene's germline CDR1 is SGHTA and CDR2 FQGNSA. The V and J ends lost 4 bases and 4 bases respectively, with 20 bases between them.

The chain uses TRBV5-6 and TRBJ2-7, with a tentative D call TRBD2 (6 bases). V lost 3 bases and J 1 base, leaving 11 bases between the germline ends. Germline loops: CDR1 SGHDT, CDR2 YYEEEE. This CDR3 comprises 14 residues. This CDR3 is CASSSGTLSYEQYF. The CDR3 nucleotides read TGTGCCAGCAGCTCCGGGACTCTTTCCTACGAGCAGTACTTC.

This clonotype occurred a few times. One end of the junction does not line up with germline, which may come from a read error. The V gene is TRBV7-9, the J gene TRBJ2-5; no clear D. The germline V gene has CDR1 SEHNR and CDR2 FQNEAQ (reference sequence). The CDR3 is made up of 13 amino acids. Written as DNA, the CDR3 is TGTGCCAGCAGCTTATGGCTAGGCGAGACCCACTACTTC. Translated, it gives CASSLWLGETHYF.

The chain links TRBV28 to TRBJ2-5; TRBD1 matches at 9 bases. The V gene's germline CDR1 is MDHEN and CDR2 SYDVKM. CDR3 size: 15 residues. The ends lost 6 bases at V and 2 bases at J; junction bases unmatched: 7. The CDR3: CASRSDGTGQETQYF. CDR3 bases: TGTGCCAGCAGATCTGATGGGACAGGGCAAGAGACCCAGTACTTC. Looking up the rest from reference TRBV28 and TRBJ2-5 gives the full variable domain: DVKVTQSSRYLVKRTGEKVFLECVQDMDHENMFWYRQDPGLGLRLIYFSYDVKMKEKGDIPEGYSVSREKKERFSLILESASTNQTSMYLCASRSDGTGQETQYFGPGTRLLVL.

J is TRBJ1-2 and V is TRBV7-6; D is possibly TRBD1 (5 bases). Germline assignment: CDR1 SGHVS and CDR2 FNYEAQ. The CDR3 extends over 18 amino acids. The V and J ends lost 3 bases and 7 bases respectively, with 27 bases between them. CDR3 bases: TGTGCCAGCAGCTTCCCAACCGGGATAGGGGATAGACTTGGTGGCTACACCTTC. Protein sequence: CASSFPTGIGDRLGGYTF.

The sample holds one count of this clonotype. No conserved phenylalanine or tryptophan ends this CDR3, so it is likely a read error. The chain combines TRBV3-1 with TRBJ2-1; TRBD2 matches at 11 bases. V shed 3 bases and J 12 bases; nucleotides not matched to a gene: 10. This CDR3 spans 15 amino acids. Germline CDR1 reads LGHDT; CDR2 reads YNNKEL (reference sequence). The CDR3 region is CASSQTSGTRQVQFL. The CDR3 DNA is TGTGCCAGCAGCCAGACTAGCGGGACGAGACAGGTGCAGTTCTTA.

This clonotype was counted many times. The chain uses TRBV7-2 and TRBJ2-7; the match to TRBD1 covers 7 bases. V shed 1 base and J 2 bases; nucleotides not matched to a gene: 2. This CDR3 spans 14 amino acids. Germline V gene lookup returns CDR1 SGHTA and CDR2 FQGNSA. The chain's CDR3 is CASSLETGPYEQYF. The CDR3 bases are TGTGCCAGCAGCTTAGAGACAGGGCCCTACGAGCAGTACTTC.

The chain uses TRBV12-3 or TRBV12-4 and TRBJ1-1; D uncertain. The CDR3 is 15 amino acids. The ends were cut back, 6 bases at V and 0 bases at J, with 14 bases in the middle. CDR3 sequence reads: CASRPSRTLNTEAFF. CDR3 sequence (DNA): TGTGCCAGCAGACCCTCCAGGACGTTGAACACTGAAGCTTTCTTT.

This chain connects TRBV11-2 to TRBJ2-1, with 11 bases that match TRBD2. V lost 4 bases, J lost 3 bases, and 17 bases stayed unmatched. The V gene's germline CDR1 is SGHAT and CDR2 FQNNGV. The CDR3 runs 20 residues. CDR3 protein: CASSSPQSIAGGSVYNEQFF. CDR3 sequence (DNA): TGTGCCAGCAGCTCCCCCCAAAGTATAGCGGGAGGGTCCGTCTACAATGAGCAGTTCTTC.

Worth noting for this clonotype: This clone may be a read error of a much larger clone one base away. This chain joins TRBV7-2 and TRBJ2-3, with D tentatively TRBD1 or TRBD2 (5 bases each). The CDR3 runs to 15 residues. Germline CDR1 SGHTA, CDR2 FQGNSA. In DNA form, the CDR3 reads TGTGACAGCAGCTTGGGACGAACGGGAACAGATACGCAGTATTTT. It yields the protein CDSSLGRTGTDTQYF.

This clonotype was detected ten times or more. V and J are TRBV7-2 and TRBJ1-3; D perhaps matches TRBD1 (6 bases). Germline CDR1 reads SGHTA; CDR2 reads FQGNSA. V lost 5 bases, J lost 0 bases, and 14 bases lay in between. The length of the CDR3 is 16 residues. In DNA form, the CDR3 reads TGTGCCAGCAGCCTCCAGACAGGACTCTCTGGAAACACCATATATTTT. It specifies CASSLQTGLSGNTIYF.

This rearrangement joins TRBV29-1 to TRBJ1-4; possible D gene TRBD1, 6 bases. Trimming stripped 3 bases from V and 3 bases from J, with 11 bases between. The CDR3 loop spans 14 amino acids. Germline values: CDR1 SQVTM, CDR2 ANQGSEA. The chain's CDR3 is CSVEVGASNEKLFF. The CDR3 DNA follows: TGCAGCGTTGAGGTGGGGGCGTCTAATGAAAAACTGTTTTTT.

This clonotype was seen once. V usage is TRBV7-9 and J usage is TRBJ2-1; D may match TRBD1 or TRBD2 (5 bases each). Trimming shortened V by 5 bases and J by 3 bases, and 20 bases separated the two germline ends. The germline gives CDR1 SEHNR, CDR2 FQNEAQ (reference sequence). The CDR3 covers 17 residues. The CDR3 is CASSPPPGPKGYNEQFF. The CDR3 nucleotides are TGTGCCAGCAGCCCACCCCCGGGACCAAAAGGCTACAATGAGCAGTTCTTC.